Described below is a single TCR beta chain sequence and its context. Its antigen is not yet known. One base away there is no much larger clone; base qualities are not given. The germline V gene sets CDR1 to SGHTA and CDR2 to FQGNSA. The CDR3, from cysteine to phenylalanine, totals 16 residues. Only CDR3 DNA is held: 48 bases, read in frame from base 1. Clipping removes 1 base from V and 6 bases from J, with 5 as the unmatched junction base count. Library preparation was by the immunoSEQ multiplex PCR assay. TCRdb mirrors the immuneACCESS table, restricted to in-frame sequences. Some clones are absent from its copies; in checked studies, under half trace to an unresolved V gene, and the reason for the others is unknown. The sample data list fewer than 250,000 clones, and around 93% of these were observed just once. The ten largest account for about 2% of the sample. The entry originates in a study of control samples from healthy donors and cancer patients (TCRdb year 2020).

The chain is made from TRBV7-2 and TRBJ2-1, with 11 bases in between that match TRBD2. The specimen was blood. This TCR was recovered from a man aged 25-45 years in good health. The DNA sequence follows: TGTGCCAGCAGCTTAGTCCGCCTAGCGGGAGGCAATGAGCAGTTCTTC. The translation is CASSLVRLAGGNEQFF.